This T cell receptor (beta chain) was sequenced in a study of shared clonotypes between healthy human individuals (dated by TCRdb to 2019 to 2021). About the full investigation: A few men and two women, aged 18 to 49 years, made up the cohort. Per donor, three plates each were used for CD4 naive and CD4 memory, two for CD8 naive, and one for CD8 memory. The study deeply sequenced blood TCR repertoires of several healthy adults to estimate repertoire size and the extent of clonotype sharing between individuals. Libraries were prepared and TCR repertoires were sequenced by different laboratories using diverse techniques, in order to increase sequencing depth and limit assay-specific biases. Between about 0.85 and 9.5 billion PBMCs per donor were obtained by leukapheresis.

Study-wide findings and limitations: Because the study included a small number of donors, the genetic and exposure-history diversity represented was limited. Rarefaction of sorted-subset datasets indicated incomplete sequencing despite the large sequencing depth. When a handful of donors were compared, the shared fraction of clonotypes was about 5.5% for naive CD4, approximately 3.3% for naive CD8, about 2.4% for memory CD4, and around 0.37% for memory CD8. Larger estimated clonotype richness was generally found for naive subsets than for memory subsets. Clonotypes shared by all four sorted-subset donors showed higher generation probabilities than non-shared clonotypes. Pairwise subsampling indicated that sequencing depth was expected to affect the degree of clonotype sharing among donors. Sampling was limited to blood, and TCR repertoires in tissue likely differ from TCR repertoires in blood.

Using the deep immunoSEQ assay, multiplex PCR amplified TCR CDR3 regions from genomic DNA. Extracted genomic DNA from each cell subset was spread evenly across all wells of several immunoSEQ 96-well plates, with each plate serving as a replicate. Each replicate PCR for sorted subsets received roughly 200 ng genomic DNA, equal to about 29,000 T cell genomes. The purified libraries were quantified using a Qubit 3.0 fluorometer, sized with a Bioanalyzer 2100, and then quantified again using the KAPA Library Quantification kit. Every immunoSEQ 96-well plate was sequenced on a separate single-read 150-cycle Illumina NextSeq 550 flow cell. The published analysis was carried out like this. The immunoSEQ output contained only junctional sequences without quality scores, so filtering could not match that applied to full-length reads. To assign V/J genes and CDR3, sequences were annotated against IMGT germline references using PyIR, a Python wrapper for IgBLAST v1.9. Any read was removed if the V/J assignment was weak (E-value above 1e-6), the CDR3 was missing, or the read contained stop codons, out-of-frame junctions, or ambiguous translated residues. V3J clonotypes were defined by identical inferred V gene, J gene, and CDR3 amino acid sequence. The percentage overlap between two repertoires was calculated by dividing the number of shared unique clonotypes by the size of the smaller repertoire. Repertoire richness was assessed with RTK rarefaction, the Chao1 estimator, and Recon v2.1 estimates of unobserved clonotypes. For all TCRbeta clonotypes obtained by the gDNA method from a handful of donors, generation probabilities were computed with OLGA. The source is immuneACCESS, and TCRdb retained only in-frame sequences with V and J called. Part of the clones is not carried over; for the studies checked, unresolved V genes explain less than half of this, and the remainder is unexplained. The V and J calls and the clone size are those of that table, but D and trimming were determined from the DNA. The sample table holds about 2.4 million clones, of which roughly 93% were seen once. The ten largest account for approximately 0.37% of the sample.

Of note for this clone: Its antigen is currently not known. It has no much larger one-base neighbor in the sample; base qualities were not kept. The sample holds other DNA sequences that translate to the same CDR3.

CDR3 length: 11 amino acids, cysteine to phenylalanine. Kept here is only the CDR3 DNA, which spans 33 bases and is read in frame from base 1. In the germline V gene, CDR1 corresponds to MDHEN and CDR2 to SYDVKM. V is cut by 6 bases and J by 4 bases, and the space between the germline ends is 4 bases. Healthy HIV-negative adults with no recently reported acute infections or vaccinations were included as donors. Only Caucasian adults living in Nashville, Tennessee, USA were represented among the donors. CD4+ T cells were enriched through magnetic negative selection, after which naive cells were positively selected on CD45RA and the remaining negative fraction served as the memory subset. After blood collection by leukapheresis, PBMCs were isolated using Ficoll-Histopaque density gradient centrifugation and then cryopreserved in the vapor phase of liquid nitrogen. Purity and quantity of every magnetically sorted T cell population were checked by analytical flow cytometry. From each sorted fraction, genomic DNA was isolated and quantified by UV absorbance on a Nanodrop 2000c.

This sequence was found in a young man in good health. Some clones in this sample may be carry-over from other donors' samples. This receptor chain uses TRBV28 and TRBJ2-1, with no D gene named confidently. Sequenced: naive CD4+ T cells from PBMCs. The cell subset or site label, as the study defines it: CD45RA+ positively selected. The CDR3 corresponds to CASSQYNEQFF. The DNA reads as follows: TGTGCCAGCAGCCAATACAATGAGCAGTTCTTC.